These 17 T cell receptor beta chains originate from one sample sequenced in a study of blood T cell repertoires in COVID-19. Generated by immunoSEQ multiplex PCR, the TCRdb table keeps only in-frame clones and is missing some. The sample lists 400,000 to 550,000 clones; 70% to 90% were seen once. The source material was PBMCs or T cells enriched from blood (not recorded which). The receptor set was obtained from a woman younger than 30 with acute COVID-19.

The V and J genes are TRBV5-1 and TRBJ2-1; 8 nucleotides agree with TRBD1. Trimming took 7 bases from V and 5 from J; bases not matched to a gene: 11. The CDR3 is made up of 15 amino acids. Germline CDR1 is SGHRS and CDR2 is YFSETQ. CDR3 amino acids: CASCDRDRNNNEQFF. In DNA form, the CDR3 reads TGCGCCAGCTGCGACCGGGACAGGAATAACAATGAGCAGTTCTTC.

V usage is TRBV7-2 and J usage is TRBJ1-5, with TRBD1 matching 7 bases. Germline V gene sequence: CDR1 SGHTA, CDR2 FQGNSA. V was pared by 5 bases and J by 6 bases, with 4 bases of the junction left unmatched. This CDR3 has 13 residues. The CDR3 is CASSPGTAQPQHF. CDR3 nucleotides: TGTGCCAGCAGCCCGGGGACAGCTCAGCCCCAGCATTTT.

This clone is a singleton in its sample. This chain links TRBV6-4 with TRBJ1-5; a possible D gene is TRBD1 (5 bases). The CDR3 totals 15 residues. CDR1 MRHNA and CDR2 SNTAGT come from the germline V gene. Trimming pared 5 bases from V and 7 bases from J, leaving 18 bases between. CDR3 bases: TGTGCCAGCAGTCCGGACGGGGGTGGTGGGCAGCCCCAGCATTTT. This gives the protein CASSPDGGGGQPQHF.

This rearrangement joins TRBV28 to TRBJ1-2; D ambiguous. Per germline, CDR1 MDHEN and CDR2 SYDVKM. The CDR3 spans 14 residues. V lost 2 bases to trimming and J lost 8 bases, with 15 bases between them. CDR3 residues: CASSLSVRGTGYTF. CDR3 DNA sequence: TGTGCCAGCAGTTTAAGTGTTCGGGGTACCGGCTACACCTTC.

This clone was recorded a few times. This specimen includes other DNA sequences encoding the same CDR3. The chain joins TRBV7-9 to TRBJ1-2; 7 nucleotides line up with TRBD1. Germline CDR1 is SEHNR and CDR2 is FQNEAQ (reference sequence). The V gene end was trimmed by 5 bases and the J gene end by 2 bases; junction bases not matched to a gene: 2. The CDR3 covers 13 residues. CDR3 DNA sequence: TGTGCCAGCAGCCCGGGACAGAACTATGGCTACACCTTC. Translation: CASSPGQNYGYTF.

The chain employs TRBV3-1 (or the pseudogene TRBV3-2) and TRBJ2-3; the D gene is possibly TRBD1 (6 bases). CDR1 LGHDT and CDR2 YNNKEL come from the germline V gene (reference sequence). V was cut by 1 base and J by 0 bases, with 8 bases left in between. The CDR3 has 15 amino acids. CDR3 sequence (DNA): TGTGCCAGCAGCCAAGTGGGGGCTAGCACAGATACGCAGTATTTT. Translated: CASSQVGASTDTQYF.

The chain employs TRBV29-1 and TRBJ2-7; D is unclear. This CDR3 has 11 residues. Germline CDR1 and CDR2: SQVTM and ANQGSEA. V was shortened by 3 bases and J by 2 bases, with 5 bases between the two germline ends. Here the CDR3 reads CSVDTAYEQYF. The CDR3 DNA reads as TGCAGCGTTGACACAGCCTACGAGCAGTACTTC.

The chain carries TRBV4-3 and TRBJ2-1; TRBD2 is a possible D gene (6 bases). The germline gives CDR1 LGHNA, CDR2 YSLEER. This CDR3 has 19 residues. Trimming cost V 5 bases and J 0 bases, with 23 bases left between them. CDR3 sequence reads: CASSSWGDFPLHSYNEQFF. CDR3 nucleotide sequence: TGCGCCAGCAGCAGTTGGGGGGACTTCCCACTACACTCCTACAATGAGCAGTTCTTC.

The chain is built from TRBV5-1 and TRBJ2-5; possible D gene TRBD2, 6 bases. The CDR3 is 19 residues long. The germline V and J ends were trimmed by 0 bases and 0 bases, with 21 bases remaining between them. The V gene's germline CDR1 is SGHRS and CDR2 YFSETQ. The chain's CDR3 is CASSLALRGADLYQETQYF. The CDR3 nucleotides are TGCGCCAGCAGCTTGGCCTTGCGGGGCGCCGATCTCTACCAAGAGACCCAGTACTTC.

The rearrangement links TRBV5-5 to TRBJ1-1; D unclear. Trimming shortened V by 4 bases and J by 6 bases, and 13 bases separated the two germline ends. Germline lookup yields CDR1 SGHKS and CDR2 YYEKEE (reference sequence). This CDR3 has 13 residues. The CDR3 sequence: CASSPSLRSEAFF. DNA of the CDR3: TGTGCCAGCAGCCCTTCCCTGCGCTCTGAAGCTTTCTTT.

CDR3 amino acids: CASSPDGTVTGNTIYF. The CDR3 DNA follows: TGTGCCAGCAGCCCCGATGGGACAGTGACTGGAAACACCATATATTTT. V gene TRBV9 combines with J gene TRBJ1-3; 7 nucleotides line up with TRBD1. The germline V gene has CDR1 SGDLS and CDR2 YYNGEE. The V segment lost 4 bases and the J segment 2 bases; nucleotides outside the gene matches: 9. The CDR3 runs to 16 residues. Full variable domain (missing parts from reference TRBV9 and TRBJ1-3): DSGVTQTPKHLITATGQRVTLRCSPRSGDLSVYWYQQSLDQGLQFLIQYYNGEERAKGNILERFSAQQFPDLHSELNLSSLELGDSALYFCASSPDGTVTGNTIYFGEGSWLTVV.

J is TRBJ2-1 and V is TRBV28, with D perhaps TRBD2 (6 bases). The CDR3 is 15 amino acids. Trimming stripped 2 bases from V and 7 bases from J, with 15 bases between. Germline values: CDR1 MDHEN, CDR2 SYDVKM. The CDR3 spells CASSLREFRENEQFF. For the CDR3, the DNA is TGTGCCAGCAGTTTACGGGAGTTCAGGGAGAATGAGCAGTTCTTC.

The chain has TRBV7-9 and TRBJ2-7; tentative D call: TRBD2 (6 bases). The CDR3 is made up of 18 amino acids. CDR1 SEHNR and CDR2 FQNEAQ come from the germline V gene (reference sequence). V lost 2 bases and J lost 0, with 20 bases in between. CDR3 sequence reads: CASSLYGGAGTGSYEQYF. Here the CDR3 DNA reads TGTGCCAGCAGCTTATACGGGGGTGCCGGGACGGGCTCCTACGAGCAGTACTTC. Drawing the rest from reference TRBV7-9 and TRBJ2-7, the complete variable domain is DTGVSQNPRHKITKRGQNVTFRCDPISEHNRLYWYRQTLGQGPEFLTYFQNEAQLEKSRLLSDRFSAERPKGSFSTLEIQRTEQGDSAMYLCASSLYGGAGTGSYEQYFGPGTRLTVT.

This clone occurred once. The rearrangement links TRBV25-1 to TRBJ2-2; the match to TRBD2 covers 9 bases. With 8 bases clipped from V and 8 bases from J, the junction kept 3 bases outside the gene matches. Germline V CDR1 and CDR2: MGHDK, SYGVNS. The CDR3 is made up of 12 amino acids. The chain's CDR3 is CASSAGGGELFF. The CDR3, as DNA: TGTGCCAGCTCAGCGGGGGGAGGGGAGCTGTTTTTT.

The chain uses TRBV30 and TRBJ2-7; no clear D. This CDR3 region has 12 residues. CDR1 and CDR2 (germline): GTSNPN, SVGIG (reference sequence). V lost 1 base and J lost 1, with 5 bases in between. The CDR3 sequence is CAWSGGSYEQYF. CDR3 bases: TGTGCCTGGAGTGGCGGATCCTACGAGCAGTACTTC.

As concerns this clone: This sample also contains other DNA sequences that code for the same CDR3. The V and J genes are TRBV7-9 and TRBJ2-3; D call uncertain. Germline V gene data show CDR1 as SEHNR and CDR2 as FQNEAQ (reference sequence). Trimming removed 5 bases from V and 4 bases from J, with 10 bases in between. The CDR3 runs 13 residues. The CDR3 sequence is CASSPRGPDTQYF. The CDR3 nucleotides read TGTGCCAGCAGCCCCCGCGGCCCAGATACGCAGTATTTT.

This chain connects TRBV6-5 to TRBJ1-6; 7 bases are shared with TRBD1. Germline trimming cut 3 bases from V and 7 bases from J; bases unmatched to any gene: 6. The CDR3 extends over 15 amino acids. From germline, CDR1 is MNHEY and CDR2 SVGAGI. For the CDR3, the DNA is TGTGCCAGCAGTTATTCTGGGACAGCCAATTCACCCCTCCACTTT. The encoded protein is CASSYSGTANSPLHF.